These 18 T cell receptor beta chains were sequenced from one sample in a study of beta chain features in type 1 diabetes (dated by TCRdb to the late 2010s). The protocol used for the library was the immunoSEQ multiplex PCR assay. The High Capacity cDNA Reverse Transcription Kit was used to reverse transcribe all of the isolated RNA, meaning that expressed TCRB transcripts were what got sequenced. Not all clones reach the TCRdb copy of this immuneACCESS table, which keeps in-frame sequences only. Checked studies attribute under half of the gap to unresolved V genes and leave the rest unexplained. Here the sample has a few hundred thousand clones; approximately 11% occur a single time. Just over 0.015% of the sample is in the top ten clones. Source material: naive CD4+ T cells from blood. Per the publication, the cell subset or site label means: true naive CD4+ T cells. These receptors all stem from a woman younger than 45 in good health.

The rearrangement uses TRBV29-1 and TRBJ2-7, with 10 bases aligning to TRBD1. V was clipped by 7 bases and J by 2 bases; unmatched bases: 8. CDR3 length: 14 residues. Germline-derived CDR1 and CDR2 are SQVTM and ANQGSEA. The CDR3 reads CSGIPGQGTYEQYF. The CDR3 DNA reads as TGCAGCGGCATACCGGGACAGGGGACCTACGAGCAGTACTTC.

The V call is TRBV7-9, the J call TRBJ2-1; 8 bases are shared with TRBD2. V lost 5 bases and J lost 4; bases outside the gene matches: 7. The CDR3 totals 15 residues. From germline, CDR1 is SEHNR and CDR2 FQNEAQ (reference sequence). The CDR3 sequence is CASSPVSGDYNEQFF. For the CDR3, the DNA is TGTGCCAGCAGCCCTGTTAGCGGGGATTACAATGAGCAGTTCTTC.

J is TRBJ2-1 and V is TRBV25-1; a weak D match, TRBD2 (5 bases). The V and J ends lost 8 bases and 2 bases respectively, with 16 bases between them. CDR1 and CDR2 from the germline V gene are MGHDK and SYGVNS. The CDR3 is 15 amino acids. This CDR3 is CASLGRGSTYNEQFF. The DNA for the CDR3 is TGTGCCAGCTTGGGAAGAGGGAGCACCTACAATGAGCAGTTCTTC.

This CDR3 is CASRWDRGSYEQYF. DNA of the CDR3: TGTGCCAGCAGGTGGGACAGGGGATCCTACGAGCAGTACTTC. The J gene is TRBJ2-7, the V gene TRBV28; TRBD1 aligns across 10 bases. CDR3 length: 14 amino acids. With V trimmed by 6 bases and J by 1 base, 3 bases remained unmatched. Germline lookup yields CDR1 MDHEN and CDR2 SYDVKM.

This chain joins TRBV21-1 and TRBJ2-5; the listed D gene, TRBD2, was not tested against the DNA. TRBV21-1 is an annotated pseudogene. This CDR3 region has 17 residues. CDR3 amino acids: CASSKVLAGTYQETQYF. CDR3 nucleotide sequence: TGTGCCAGCAGCAAAGTACTAGCGGGGACGTACCAAGAGACCCAGTACTTC.

V gene TRBV12-5 combines with J gene TRBJ1-2, with 9 bases matching TRBD1. The CDR3 is 13 residues long. The J segment lost 8 bases and the V segment lost 1 base, leaving 2 bases of the junction unmatched. Germline CDR1 LGHNT, CDR2 FRNRAP. The CDR3 DNA is TGTGCTAGTGGTTTGGGACAGGGGGTAGGCTACACCTTC. Protein product: CASGLGQGVGYTF.

This clone was counted a few times. The V call is TRBV14, the J call TRBJ2-7; TRBD1 matches 10 bases. This CDR3 region has 14 residues. The V gene end was trimmed by 4 bases and the J gene end by 3 bases; junction bases not matched to a gene: 3. From germline, CDR1 is SGHDN and CDR2 FVKESK. The CDR3 here is CASSRGTGVYEQYF. DNA for the CDR3: TGTGCCAGCAGCCGCGGGACAGGGGTCTACGAGCAGTACTTC.

This clone showed up just a few times. This chain joins TRBV29-1 and TRBJ1-2; D may be TRBD1 (6 bases). The CDR3 loop spans 15 amino acids. The germline V and J ends were trimmed by 3 bases and 2 bases, with 16 bases remaining between them. CDR1 is SQVTM, CDR2 ANQGSEA, per germline. CDR3 in amino acids: CSVERPGAVNYGYTF. The CDR3 nucleotides read TGCAGCGTTGAGAGGCCAGGGGCTGTGAACTATGGCTACACCTTC.

Note on this clone: One end of the junction does not line up with germline, which may come from a read error. The rearrangement joins TRBV30 to TRBJ2-3; 13 positions match TRBD2. This CDR3 spans 13 amino acids. From germline, CDR1 is GTSNPN and CDR2 SVGIG (reference sequence). As DNA, the CDR3 is TGTGCCTGGAGTGGAACGACTAGCGGGAGGCCCCATTTT. It encodes CAWSGTTSGRPHF.

This clone was seen only a few times. V and J are TRBV18 and TRBJ2-5; D possibly corresponds to TRBD2 (5 bases). The germline CDR1 and CDR2 sequences are KGHSH and LQKENI. V was pared by 8 bases and J by 2 bases, with 9 bases between. The CDR3 extends over 12 amino acids. CDR3 protein: CASAGPQETQYF. CDR3 in DNA: TGTGCCAGCGCGGGCCCACAAGAGACCCAGTACTTC.

As concerns this clone: Germline is not matched at one junction end, which may reflect a read error. This chain joins TRBV7-9 and TRBJ2-7; D may be TRBD2 (6 bases). From germline, CDR1 is SEHNR and CDR2 FQNEAQ (reference sequence). The CDR3 has 13 amino acids. This CDR3 is CASNLAGRNEQYF. In DNA, the CDR3 is TGTGCCAGCAACTTAGCAGGGAGGAACGAGCAGTACTTC.

The V and J genes are TRBV7-2 and TRBJ2-1; the match to TRBD1 covers 8 bases. This CDR3 is 16 amino acids long. Germline CDR1 is SGHTA and CDR2 is FQGNSA. Germline trimming cut 2 bases from V and 7 bases from J; bases unmatched to any gene: 10. The CDR3 protein is CASSLQGAKLLNEQFF. The CDR3 DNA follows: TGTGCCAGCAGCTTACAGGGGGCAAAGCTGCTTAATGAGCAGTTCTTC.

In this sample, this clone turned up a few times. The chain couples TRBV28 to TRBJ2-7; 8 nucleotides agree with TRBD1. This CDR3 region has 15 residues. V was pared by 6 bases and J by 0 bases, with 7 bases of the junction left unmatched. Germline lookup yields CDR1 MDHEN and CDR2 SYDVKM. The CDR3 is CASRGTGTGSYEQYF. The CDR3 region has the DNA TGTGCCAGCAGAGGGACCGGGACAGGCTCCTACGAGCAGTACTTC.

This clone was seen only a few times. The chain combines TRBV14 with TRBJ2-7, with D uncertain. Germline CDR1 and CDR2: SGHDN and FVKESK. Trimming pared 1 base from V and 3 bases from J, leaving 10 bases between. CDR3 length: 14 residues. CDR3 protein: CASSQGRLFYEQYF. In DNA form, the CDR3 reads TGTGCCAGCAGCCAAGGCAGACTGTTCTACGAGCAGTACTTC.

This clone was counted between two and nine times. The gene calls are TRBV7-3 and TRBJ2-3; 10 bases align to TRBD2. The V gene's germline CDR1 is SGHTA and CDR2 FQGTGA. CDR3 length equals 15 residues. V shed 2 bases and J 4 bases; nucleotides not matched to a gene: 3. The CDR3 loop is CASSLQGLAADTQYF. The CDR3 coding sequence is TGTGCCAGCAGCTTACAAGGACTAGCGGCAGATACGCAGTATTTT. Variable domain in full (rest from reference TRBV7-3 and TRBJ2-3): GAGVSQTPSNKVTEKGKYVELRCDPISGHTALYWYRQSLGQGPEFLIYFQGTGAADDSGLPNDRFFAVRPEGSVSTLKIQRTERGDSAVYLCASSLQGLAADTQYFGPGTRLTVL.

This chain connects TRBV7-2 to TRBJ2-3; 10 nucleotides line up with TRBD2. The CDR3 length is 16 residues. V was pared by 5 bases and J by 2 bases, with 7 bases of the junction left unmatched. From germline, CDR1 is SGHTA and CDR2 FQGNSA. CDR3 sequence reads: CASSRTSGAYTDTQYF. Here the CDR3 DNA reads TGTGCCAGCAGCCGAACTAGCGGGGCCTACACAGATACGCAGTATTTT. Full variable domain (outside the CDR3, taken from reference TRBV7-2 and TRBJ2-3): GAGVSQSPSNKVTEKGKDVELRCDPISGHTALYWYRQSLGQGLEFLIYFQGNSAPDKSGLPSDRFSAERTGGSVSTLTIQRTQQEDSAVYLCASSRTSGAYTDTQYFGPGTRLTVL.

This clone appeared a few times. The chain carries TRBV4-2 and TRBJ2-1, with D perhaps matching TRBD2 (5 bases). The V end was cut by 0 bases, the J end by 7 bases, with 16 bases between. Germline V lookup: CDR1 LGHNA, CDR2 YNFKEQ. The CDR3 is 16 residues long. CDR3 loop: CASSQDHEGIGNEQFF. CDR3 DNA: TGTGCCAGCAGCCAAGATCACGAGGGAATCGGGAATGAGCAGTTCTTC.

This clone was found a few times. The V and J genes are TRBV30 and TRBJ2-3; a weak D match, TRBD1 (5 bases). The CDR3 sequence is 15 residues long. Germline-derived CDR1 and CDR2 are GTSNPN and SVGIG (reference sequence). Trimming removed 0 bases from V and 5 bases from J, with 15 bases in between. The CDR3, as DNA: TGTGCCTGGAGTGTACTCCCAGGGATTGGAGATACGCAGTATTTT. Its translation is CAWSVLPGIGDTQYF.